The entry below describes one T cell receptor (beta chain). This entry comes from a study of patients and donors after allogeneic stem cell transplantation. TCRdb fed the RT-PCR reads into MiXCR, producing one record per CDR3 protein. The profile covers roughly 150,000 distinct CDR3 sequences, with 24% appearing a single time and roughly a quarter taken by the ten largest. Deletions cut 7 bases from V and 1 base from J, with 21 bases between. The CDR3 covers 17 residues. Looked up from germline, CDR1 is SGDLS and CDR2 is YYNGEE. This sequence joins TRBV9 and TRBJ1-5, with a tentative D call TRBD1 (5 bases). The source material was blood, either unsorted or a sorted T cell fraction (not recorded which). The clonotype comes from a human donor who was either an allogeneic HSCT recipient or a stem cell or donor lymphocyte infusion donor (not recorded which). It is not recorded whose cells these are; they may come from a transplant donor. The CDR3 sequence: CASRFMRVGVSNQPQHF. CDR3 DNA: TGTGCCAGCCGTTTCATGAGGGTGGGGGTGAGCAATCAGCCCCAGCATTTT.